One sample yielded the 18 T cell receptor beta chains listed below, sequenced in a study of T cell responses to AZD1222 COVID-19 vaccine. Using immunoSEQ multiplex PCR, the repertoire was profiled, and TCRdb retains in-frame clones only, with some absent. The sample has over 100,000 clones, about 90% seen once. Specimen: peripheral blood, collected on day 0 of AZD1222 vaccination. The source is an adult in good health.

The rearrangement joins TRBV11-2 to TRBJ1-4; D unresolved. CDR1 is SGHAT, CDR2 FQNNGV, per germline. V was shortened by 1 base and J by 5 bases, with 11 bases between the two germline ends. This CDR3 is 15 amino acids long. The CDR3 loop is CASSLGARGNEKLFF. CDR3 DNA sequence: TGTGCCAGCAGCTTAGGTGCCCGTGGGAATGAAAAACTGTTTTTT. The variable domain in full, with the rest retrieved from reference TRBV11-2 and TRBJ1-4, is EAGVAQSPRYKIIEKRQSVAFWCNPISGHATLYWYQQILGQGPKLLIQFQNNGVVDDSQLPKDRFSAERLKGVDSTLKIQPAKLEDSAVYLCASSLGARGNEKLFFGSGTQLSVL.

The chain has TRBV21-1 and TRBJ1-4. TRBV21-1 represents a pseudogene. The CDR3 extends over 15 amino acids. The CDR3 sequence is CASSKVWQGGEKLFF. In DNA form, the CDR3 reads TGTGCCAGCAGCAAAGTGTGGCAGGGAGGTGAAAAACTGTTTTTT.

This clone was seen once. The CDR3 DNA reads TGTGCCACCAGCAGACGCGTTTTAACATCAGATACGCAGTATTTT. It specifies CATSRRVLTSDTQYF. The J gene is TRBJ2-3, the V gene TRBV15; unclear D gene. The CDR3 is made up of 15 amino acids. Germline loops: CDR1 LNHNV, CDR2 YYDKDF (reference sequence). The V end lost 2 bases, the J end lost 4 bases, and 13 bases lay between the germline ends.

V is TRBV7-2 and J is TRBJ1-1; tentative D call: TRBD1 (5 bases). The CDR3 consists of 15 residues. Germline CDR1 reads SGHTA; CDR2 reads FQGNSA. V shed 5 bases and J shed 6 bases, with 19 bases lying between them. CDR3 sequence reads: CASSIAGTKEAEAFF. The CDR3 DNA reads TGTGCCAGCAGCATCGCCGGGACCAAGGAAGCTGAAGCTTTCTTT.

The chain is built from TRBV10-2 and TRBJ1-5; 11 bases align to TRBD1. Germline loops: CDR1 WSHSY, CDR2 SAAADI. The CDR3 has 15 residues. V gave up 5 bases and J gave up 4 bases; unmatched junction bases: 4. The CDR3 DNA sequence: TGCGCCAGCAGTTGGACAGGGGGCGTAAATCAGCCCCAGCATTTT. Translation gives CASSWTGGVNQPQHF.

The DNA for the CDR3 is TGCAGTGCTAAAAGTCCCCCCGAGCAGTTCTTC. This gives the protein CSAKSPPEQFF. The gene calls are TRBV20-1 and TRBJ2-1; no definite D call. Trimming removed 4 bases from V and 10 bases from J, with 11 bases in between. This CDR3 region has 11 residues. In germline, CDR1 is DFQATT, CDR2 SNEGSKA (reference sequence).

This clone was detected a few times. V is TRBV27 and J is TRBJ2-3, with a possible D match to TRBD2 (5 bases). Germline V gene lookup returns CDR1 MNHEY and CDR2 SMNVEV (reference sequence). V lost 2 bases and J lost 11, with 8 bases in between. The CDR3 contains 11 residues. The CDR3 nucleotides are TGTGCCAGCAGTTTAGGGGAGCAGCAGTATTTT. It yields the protein CASSLGEQQYF.

This clone has only a few counts. This chain uses TRBV7-9 with TRBJ2-2; D unclear. This CDR3 spans 13 amino acids. Germline values: CDR1 SEHNR, CDR2 FQNEAQ (reference sequence). Trimming left V 2 bases short and J 4 bases short, with 5 bases between. The CDR3 protein is CASSLYSTGELFF. CDR3 bases: TGTGCCAGCAGCTTATACTCCACCGGGGAGCTGTTTTTT. Filled out from reference TRBV7-9 and TRBJ2-2, the complete variable domain reads DTGVSQNPRHKITKRGQNVTFRCDPISEHNRLYWYRQTLGQGPEFLTYFQNEAQLEKSRLLSDRFSAERPKGSFSTLEIQRTEQGDSAMYLCASSLYSTGELFFGEGSRLTVL.

This chain joins TRBV11-2 and TRBJ2-3; D gene unclear. Trimming cost V 3 bases and J 0 bases, with 7 bases left between them. There are 14 residues in the CDR3. Looked up from germline, CDR1 is SGHAT and CDR2 is FQNNGV. Here the CDR3 reads CASSFDRSTDTQYF. CDR3 nucleotide sequence: TGTGCCAGCAGCTTCGACCGTAGCACAGATACGCAGTATTTT.

The chain joins TRBV30 to TRBJ2-4, with D perhaps assigned TRBD1 or TRBD2 (6 bases each). The CDR3 runs to 13 residues. Trimming removed 0 bases at V and 6 bases at J, with 9 bases between. Looked up from germline, CDR1 is GTSNPN and CDR2 is SVGIG (reference sequence). DNA of the CDR3: TGTGCCTGGAGTGTACAGGGAGGAAACATTCAGTACTTC. Its protein product is CAWSVQGGNIQYF.

The chain recombines TRBV3-1 (or the pseudogene TRBV3-2) with TRBJ1-6; D unresolved. Trimming left V 4 bases short and J 9 bases short, with 10 bases between. CDR3 size: 13 residues. CDR1 and CDR2 (germline): LGHDT, YNNKEL (reference sequence). DNA for the CDR3: TGTGCCAGCAGCCCCAGTTCTATTTCACCCCTCCACTTT. Protein: CASSPSSISPLHF.

This chain uses TRBV21-1 with TRBJ2-7; TRBD1 was called by the table and not checked on the DNA. TRBV21-1 is classified as a pseudogene. This CDR3 is built from 16 residues. In nucleotides, the CDR3 is TGTGCCAGCAGCCCCGACGGGACAGGGGGGGTCTACGAGCAGTACTTC. Translating gives CASSPDGTGGVYEQYF.

V usage is TRBV7-2 and J usage is TRBJ2-5; possibly TRBD2 for D (7 bases). Trimming removed 5 bases from V and 4 bases from J, with 20 bases in between. The CDR3 contains 16 residues. CDR1 and CDR2 from the germline V gene are SGHTA and FQGNSA. The CDR3 DNA is TGTGCCAGCAGCCTACCCGTGGGGGGGGGCGGAGAGACCCAGTACTTC. This sequence encodes CASSLPVGGGGETQYF.

CDR3 in DNA: TGTGCCAGCTCTGGGGGACAGGGAAATGAAAAACTGTTTTTT. Translation: CASSGGQGNEKLFF. The chain is built from TRBV18 and TRBJ1-4, with TRBD1 identical over 9 bases. Germline loops: CDR1 KGHSH, CDR2 LQKENI. J gave up 5 bases and V 6 bases, and 4 bases lay outside the gene matches. The length of the CDR3 is 14 residues.

The J gene is TRBJ2-2, the V gene TRBV7-2; 11 bases are a match to TRBD2. V trimming: 1 base; J trimming: 7 bases; junction bases outside the gene matches: 5. The CDR3 contains 16 residues. From germline, CDR1 is SGHTA and CDR2 FQGNSA. The CDR3 is CASSLGGTSGIGELFF. CDR3 DNA: TGTGCCAGCAGCTTAGGGGGGACTAGCGGTATCGGGGAGCTGTTTTTT. Full variable domain (outside the CDR3, taken from reference TRBV7-2 and TRBJ2-2): GAGVSQSPSNKVTEKGKDVELRCDPISGHTALYWYRQSLGQGLEFLIYFQGNSAPDKSGLPSDRFSAERTGGSVSTLTIQRTQQEDSAVYLCASSLGGTSGIGELFFGEGSRLTVL.

The chain has TRBV11-3 and TRBJ2-3; possibly TRBD2 for D (5 bases). CDR3 length: 12 residues. CDR1 SGHNT and CDR2 YENEEA come from the germline V gene. V was pared by 5 bases and J by 7 bases, with 10 bases between. The CDR3 spells CASSQGGNTQYF. Here the CDR3 DNA reads TGTGCCAGCAGCCAAGGAGGAAATACGCAGTATTTT.

V is TRBV6-1 and J is TRBJ1-4, with 10 positions matching TRBD1. The CDR3 spans 17 residues. Trimming cost V 1 base and J 4 bases; bases outside gene matches: 6. Germline values: CDR1 MNHNS, CDR2 SASEGT. The chain's CDR3 is CASSEGPGTGDNEKLFF. CDR3 bases: TGTGCCAGCAGTGAAGGCCCCGGGACAGGGGATAATGAAAAACTGTTTTTT.

V gene TRBV2 combines with J gene TRBJ2-2, with TRBD1 identical over 7 bases. The germline CDR1 and CDR2 sequences are SNHLY and FYNNEI. The trim removed 7 bases at V and 7 bases at J, leaving 12 bases unmatched. This CDR3 has 15 amino acids. The CDR3 loop is CASTPGQSDIGELFF. CDR3 nucleotide sequence: TGTGCCAGCACCCCGGGACAGTCCGACATCGGGGAGCTGTTTTTT.